Sequencing of this T cell receptor (beta chain) was carried out in a study of blood T cell repertoires in COVID-19. Study background: T cells, B-cell-depleted T cells, or PBMCs provided the cDNA or gDNA that served as material.

Generated by immunoSEQ multiplex PCR, the TCRdb table keeps only in-frame clones and is missing some. Altogether 90,000 to 120,000 clones are present, 82% being singletons, with the ten largest covering 4% to 5.5%. Comments on this clone: This sample includes further DNA sequences coding for the same CDR3.

Germline values: CDR1 GTSNPN, CDR2 SVGIG (reference sequence). The V gene lost 0 bases and the J gene lost 3 bases, with 8 bases spanning the gap. The CDR3 covers 13 residues. The receptor was derived from a man aged 55-75 years with acute or convalescent COVID-19. What was sequenced was peripheral blood. The rearrangement uses TRBV30 and TRBJ1-1, with TRBD1 as a possible D gene (6 bases). CDR3 DNA sequence: TGTGCCTGGAGTGTAGGGGGAGACACTGAAGCTTTCTTT. Encoded protein: CAWSVGGDTEAFF.